This T cell receptor beta chain derives from a study of T-cell memory formation after mild COVID-19. TCRdb recomputed calls from the 5' RACE reads with MiXCR, one row per CDR3 protein. Of more than 350,000 distinct CDR3 sequences listed, approximately 16% were seen once; the top ten hold 20% to 25%. The CDR3 is 13 amino acids. V lost 3 bases to trimming and J lost 8 bases, with 11 bases between them. Germline V lookup: CDR1 SEHNR, CDR2 FQNEAQ (reference sequence). The sample taken for sequencing was PBMCs or a T cell subset sorted from them (not recorded which). The TCR originated in a man aged 18 to 30 who had mild COVID-19 (a few samples of this study predate the infection). Cell type and time point are not known. This chain connects TRBV7-9 to TRBJ2-4; either TRBD1 or TRBD2 may fit D (7 bases each). The CDR3 reads CASSLSGGDIQYF. The DNA for the CDR3 is TGTGCCAGCAGCTTGTCAGGGGGGGACATTCAGTACTTC. Filled out from reference TRBV7-9 and TRBJ2-4, the complete variable domain reads DTGVSQNPRHKITKRGQNVTFRCDPISEHNRLYWYRQTLGQGPEFLTYFQNEAQLEKSRLLSDRFSAERPKGSFSTLEIQRTEQGDSAMYLCASSLSGGDIQYFGAGTRLSVL.